This section outlines one T cell receptor beta chain sequence together with its context. Its antigen remains unknown. Nested PCRs of approximately 16 and 10 cycles, two in total, were run on TCRalpha and TCRbeta cDNA. TCRdb reprocessed the 5' RACE reads; each CDR3 protein has one entry and no DNA is given. The sample spans around 97,000 distinct CDR3 sequences; the ten largest clones claim 1.9%. The record originates from a study of monozygotic twins with inflammatory bowel disease. Study observations and caveats: TCRbeta inverse Simpson diversity was decreased in IBD patients versus healthy co-twins. Clonotypes shared with others were fewer in IBD patients than in healthy twins, especially with disease activity.

Collection of an approximately 2.3 ml blood sample took place per donor. Germline-derived CDR1 and CDR2 are SGHRS and YFSETQ. CDR3 size: 13 residues. This sequence was found in a human donor with ulcerative colitis or Crohn's disease, or a healthy co-twin of an affected twin (not recorded which). The rearrangement links TRBV5-1 to TRBJ2-1. The sample taken for sequencing was blood. The CDR3 protein is CASSINTDNEQFF. The complete variable domain, with remaining parts taken from reference TRBV5-1 and TRBJ2-1, reads KAGVTQTPRYLIKTRGQQVTLSCSPISGHRSVSWYQQTPGQGLQFLFEYFSETQRNKGNFPGRFSGRQFSNSRSEMNVSTLELGDSALYLCASSINTDNEQFFGPGTRLTVL.